This TCR beta chain comes out of a study of shared clonotypes between healthy human individuals. Terminally differentiated effector memory CD45RA+ cells were excluded by CCR7 positive selection of CD45RO-negative cells. Sequencing used immunoSEQ multiplex PCR; TCRdb keeps in-frame clones, though not all of them. The sample has about 2.1 million clones; approximately 92% are singletons. Trimming left V 0 bases short and J 11 bases short, with 8 bases between. CDR1 and CDR2 (germline): SGHRS, YFSETQ. The CDR3 length is 11 residues. The receptor comes from a man aged 18 to 35 in good health. Some clones in this sample may be carry-over from other donors' samples. The chain employs TRBV5-1 and TRBJ1-1, with D unclear. The sequenced sample consisted of naive CD8+ T cells from PBMCs. DNA for the CDR3: TGCGCCAGCAGCTTGGGGAACCAGGCTTTCTTT. Its protein is CASSLGNQAFF.